Presented here are 24 T cell receptor beta chains from one specimen sequenced in a study of cytomegalovirus exposure and HLA in healthy donors. Amplification used 60 Vbeta primers and 13 Jbeta primers. Assay: immunoSEQ multiplex PCR; the TCRdb copy retains only in-frame clones and omits some. The table lists fewer than 250,000 clones, over 60% of them singletons. Sequencing was carried out using PBMCs. The receptor source for this set is a male donor in good health and CMV-seronegative.

A single count supports this clone. V and J are TRBV4-2 and TRBJ2-3; D remains unclear. Trimming shortened V by 3 bases and J by 0 bases, and 10 bases separated the two germline ends. Germline-derived CDR1 and CDR2 are LGHNA and YNFKEQ. The CDR3 has 15 amino acids. CDR3 DNA: TGTGCCAGCAGCCACCCAGGTACTAGCACAGATACGCAGTATTTT. Translated: CASSHPGTSTDTQYF.

The rearrangement uses TRBV30 and TRBJ2-3; 10 bases are a match to TRBD1. This CDR3 region has 15 residues. Trimming took 5 bases from V and 0 from J; bases not matched to a gene: 5. CDR1 is GTSNPN and CDR2 is SVGIG in the germline V gene (reference sequence). CDR3 amino acids: CAWEGDRGSTDTQYF. DNA of the CDR3: TGTGCCTGGGAGGGGGACAGGGGAAGCACAGATACGCAGTATTTT.

The V call is TRBV5-4, the J call TRBJ1-1, with TRBD1 matching over 7 bases. The V gene end was trimmed by 4 bases and the J gene end by 10 bases; junction bases not matched to a gene: 10. There are 13 residues in the CDR3. Looked up from germline, CDR1 is SGHNT and CDR2 is YYREEE (reference sequence). CDR3 sequence (DNA): TGTGCCAGCAGCATGAGCCAACAGGGGCTAGCTTTCTTT. Amino acids: CASSMSQQGLAFF.

V is TRBV4-2 and J is TRBJ2-7, with D possibly TRBD2 on 6 matching bases. Trimming took 2 bases from V and 3 from J, leaving 11 bases between them. Germline V gives CDR1 LGHNA, CDR2 YNFKEQ. The CDR3 covers 14 residues. CDR3: CASSQPGTDYEQYF. The CDR3 DNA is TGTGCCAGCAGCCAACCCGGGACTGACTACGAGCAGTACTTC.

The rearrangement uses TRBV28 and TRBJ2-5; D might be TRBD2 (5 bases). With the DNA end fitting TRBJ2-7 better, the J assignment may be wrong. Germline values: CDR1 MDHEN, CDR2 SYDVKM. CDR3 length: 15 amino acids. CDR3 in amino acids: CASSSGRTPHYEQYF. CDR3 DNA sequence: TGTGCCAGCAGTTCCGGACGGACTCCCCACTACGAGCAGTACTTC.

This chain uses TRBV21-1 with TRBJ2-7; the listed D gene, TRBD1, was not tested against the DNA. TRBV21-1 has pseudogene status. The CDR3 runs 15 residues. The CDR3 coding sequence is TGTGCCAGCAGCCGACTAATAGGACAGACCTACGAGCAGTACTTC. Translation: CASSRLIGQTYEQYF.

The V gene is TRBV13, the J gene TRBJ2-7, with a weak D call TRBD1 (6 bases). Germline values: CDR1 PRHDT, CDR2 FYEKMQ (reference sequence). Between the trimmed V and J ends, which lost 5 bases and 3 bases, there was a span of 11 bases. This CDR3 has 13 amino acids. Here the CDR3 reads CASSHGTNYEQYF. CDR3 bases: TGTGCCAGCAGCCACGGGACAAACTACGAGCAGTACTTC. Supplemented by reference TRBV13 and TRBJ2-7, the full variable domain reads AAGVIQSPRHLIKEKRETATLKCYPIPRHDTVYWYQQGPGQDPQFLISFYEKMQSDKGSIPDRFSAQQFSDYHSELNMSSLELGDSALYFCASSHGTNYEQYFGPGTRLTVT.

The V gene is TRBV18, the J gene TRBJ2-1, with 7 bases lining up with TRBD1. The V gene end was trimmed by 2 bases and the J gene end by 5 bases; junction bases not matched to a gene: 3. Germline V gene lookup returns CDR1 KGHSH and CDR2 LQKENI. This CDR3 has 14 amino acids. In DNA, the CDR3 is TGTGCCAGCTCACCAGACAGGGAGAACAATGAGCAGTTCTTC. This codes for CASSPDRENNEQFF. Complete variable domain (other parts from reference TRBV18 and TRBJ2-1): NAGVMQNPRHLVRRRGQEARLRCSPMKGHSHVYWYRQLPEEGLKFMVYLQKENIIDESGMPKERFSAEFPKEGPSILRIQQVVRGDSAAYFCASSPDRENNEQFFGPGTRLTVL.

J is TRBJ1-1 and V is TRBV11-2; a weak D match, TRBD1 (6 bases). Germline-derived CDR1 and CDR2 are SGHAT and FQNNGV. The CDR3 is made up of 15 amino acids. The germline V and J ends were trimmed by 0 bases and 7 bases, with 15 bases remaining between them. This CDR3 reads CASSLDLGAGGEAFF. Here the CDR3 DNA reads TGTGCCAGCAGCTTAGATCTGGGGGCCGGAGGTGAAGCTTTCTTT. Full variable domain (missing parts from reference TRBV11-2 and TRBJ1-1): EAGVAQSPRYKIIEKRQSVAFWCNPISGHATLYWYQQILGQGPKLLIQFQNNGVVDDSQLPKDRFSAERLKGVDSTLKIQPAKLEDSAVYLCASSLDLGAGGEAFFGQGTRLTVV.

In this sample, this clone turned up a few times. The chain links TRBV5-1 to TRBJ2-7; D may be TRBD2 (6 bases). Germline V CDR1 and CDR2: SGHRS, YFSETQ. The CDR3 length is 15 residues. Trimming took off 2 bases at V and 4 bases at J, with 16 bases between the two ends. The CDR3 sequence: CASSFDTSRTYEQYF. In DNA form, the CDR3 reads TGCGCCAGCAGCTTCGATACTAGCCGGACGTACGAGCAGTACTTC.

Concerning this clone itself: A read error may produce the germline difference seen at one junction end. This chain connects TRBV7-9 to TRBJ1-2, with a weak D call TRBD1 (6 bases). This CDR3 is 16 amino acids long. Germline V gene sequence: CDR1 SEHNR, CDR2 FQNEAQ (reference sequence). The CDR3 sequence: CSSSSGQDDRSYGYTF. Written as DNA, the CDR3 is TGTTCCAGCAGCTCGGGACAAGATGACAGGTCCTATGGCTACACCTTC.

This clone has a single count. This sequence joins TRBV11-2 and TRBJ1-1; unclear D gene. This CDR3 comprises 14 residues. From germline, CDR1 is SGHAT and CDR2 FQNNGV. Trimming cost V 3 bases and J 6 bases, with 14 bases left between them. CDR3 nucleotides: TGTGCCAGCAGCTTTGCCCGGTTGACACCTGAAGCTTTCTTT. This encodes CASSFARLTPEAFF.

The chain couples TRBV10-1 to TRBJ2-1; possible D gene TRBD1, 5 bases. The germline CDR1 and CDR2 sequences are WNHNN and SYGVQD (reference sequence). This CDR3 has 14 amino acids. V lost 1 base and J lost 3, with 7 bases in between. CDR3 bases: TGCGCCAGCAGTGAGTTCAGGGTCTACAATGAGCAGTTCTTC. Translation gives CASSEFRVYNEQFF.

The rearrangement joins TRBV27 to TRBJ1-2; no clear D gene. The germline V gene has CDR1 MNHEY and CDR2 SMNVEV (reference sequence). This CDR3 comprises 15 residues. V was pared by 2 bases and J by 6 bases, with 16 bases between. The CDR3 DNA sequence: TGTGCCAGCAGTTTAGGTTTCGGCAGGATAAATGGCTACACCTTC. Its protein product is CASSLGFGRINGYTF.

The genes are TRBV4-3 and TRBJ2-7, with 7 nucleotides matching TRBD1. The germline gives CDR1 LGHNA, CDR2 YSLEER. The length of the CDR3 is 15 residues. J gave up 0 bases and V 4 bases, and 6 bases lay outside the gene matches. The CDR3 DNA follows: TGCGCCAGCAGCCTCAGGACAGGATTCTCCTACGAGCAGTACTTC. As protein: CASSLRTGFSYEQYF.

This chain connects TRBV2 to TRBJ2-1; TRBD1 agrees at 9 bases. After removal of 6 bases from V and 10 bases from J, the junction contained 7 bases not matched to a gene. The germline CDR1 and CDR2 sequences are SNHLY and FYNNEI. The length of the CDR3 is 13 residues. CDR3 DNA: TGTGCCAGCAGGCGAGACAGGGGGAGAGAGCAGTTCTTC. Amino acid sequence: CASRRDRGREQFF.

The chain carries TRBV7-2 and TRBJ1-5; D remains unclear. CDR3 length equals 14 residues. The V and J ends lost 1 base and 7 bases respectively, with 11 bases between them. CDR1 and CDR2 (germline): SGHTA, FQGNSA. In DNA, the CDR3 is TGTGCCAGCAGCTTAGAGAGTACGGGACAGCCCCAGCATTTT. Translated: CASSLESTGQPQHF.

This chain uses TRBV7-6 with TRBJ1-4, with TRBD1 matching 7 bases. V gave up 8 bases and J gave up 4 bases; unmatched junction bases: 10. Germline V gives CDR1 SGHVS, CDR2 FNYEAQ. The length of the CDR3 is 15 residues. The CDR3 DNA reads TGTGCCAGCCGGACGGGGACAGCTTTTAATGAAAAACTGTTTTTT. Translated, it gives CASRTGTAFNEKLFF.

The rearrangement uses TRBV16 and TRBJ1-6; TRBD1 agrees at 10 bases. J was trimmed by 7 bases and V by 4 bases; bases with no gene match: 4. The CDR3 contains 15 residues. Germline V lookup: CDR1 KGHSY, CDR2 FQNENV. CDR3 bases: TGTGCCAGCAGCCCCTGGACAGGGGGGAATTCACCCCTCCACTTT. This sequence encodes CASSPWTGGNSPLHF.

This clone was seen only a few times. This chain connects TRBV5-1 to TRBJ1-1; perhaps TRBD1 as D (5 bases). CDR1 SGHRS and CDR2 YFSETQ come from the germline V gene. The CDR3 has 13 residues. The V end was cut by 4 bases, the J end by 5 bases, with 12 bases between. DNA for the CDR3: TGCGCCAGCAGCCCCGCTGGGGCGACTGAAGCTTTCTTT. This gives the protein CASSPAGATEAFF.

This chain uses TRBV2 with TRBJ2-1, with unresolved D. There are 13 residues in the CDR3. CDR1 SNHLY and CDR2 FYNNEI come from the germline V gene. Trimming took 4 bases from V and 8 from J, leaving 12 bases between them. The CDR3 nucleotides read TGTGCCAGCAGTGTTTTCCCTAAAGATGAGCAGTTCTTC. Amino acid sequence: CASSVFPKDEQFF. The whole variable domain, filled in from reference TRBV2 and TRBJ2-1, reads EPEVTQTPSHQVTQMGQEVILRCVPISNHLYFYWYRQILGQKVEFLVSFYNNEISEKSEIFDDQFSVERPDGSNFTLKIRSTKLEDSAMYFCASSVFPKDEQFFGPGTRLTVL.

This sequence joins TRBV5-6 and TRBJ2-5, with D possibly matching TRBD1 (6 bases). V lost 0 bases and J lost 5, with 17 bases in between. CDR1 is SGHDT and CDR2 is YYEEEE in the germline V gene. The CDR3 has 16 amino acids. Here the CDR3 reads CASSLVVGAERETQYF. CDR3 nucleotide sequence: TGTGCCAGCAGCTTGGTTGTGGGGGCGGAGCGGGAGACCCAGTACTTC.

V gene TRBV19 combines with J gene TRBJ2-1; D possibly corresponds to TRBD1 (6 bases). This CDR3 has 15 amino acids. Germline V lookup: CDR1 LNHDA, CDR2 SQIVND (reference sequence). The V end lost 1 base, the J end lost 4 bases, and 11 bases lay between the germline ends. Here the CDR3 DNA reads TGTGCCAGTAGTATAGTTCCCGGACAGTACAATGAGCAGTTCTTC. Translated, it gives CASSIVPGQYNEQFF. Drawing the rest from reference TRBV19 and TRBJ2-1, the complete variable domain is DGGITQSPKYLFRKEGQNVTLSCEQNLNHDAMYWYRQDPGQGLRLIYYSQIVNDFQKGDIAEGYSVSREKKESFPLTVTSAQKNPTAFYLCASSIVPGQYNEQFFGPGTRLTVL.

The genes are TRBV5-8 and TRBJ2-1; the match to TRBD1 covers 11 bases. J lost 6 bases, V lost 3 bases, and 5 bases had no gene match. This CDR3 contains 15 residues. Germline CDR1 and CDR2: SGHTS and YDEGEE. The CDR3 spells CASSSGGQGGNEQFF. CDR3 sequence (DNA): TGTGCCAGCAGCTCGGGGGGACAGGGGGGCAATGAGCAGTTCTTC.